Below are 18 T cell receptor beta chains sequenced from a single sample in a study of blood T cells in healthy people across ages. Using a J-beta primer mix together with a sample-barcoded 5' primer, a second PCR was run for roughly 6 to 11 cycles. TCRdb recomputed calls from the 5' RACE reads with MiXCR, one row per CDR3 protein. The sample records approximately 290,000 distinct CDR3 sequences, about 25% being singletons. The sample comprised blood. The receptors originated from a woman in her 70s in good health.

This clonotype came up a few times. V usage is TRBV24-1 and J usage is TRBJ2-1, with D perhaps matching TRBD2 (6 bases). The CDR3 is 18 residues long. Germline lookup yields CDR1 KGHDR and CDR2 SFDVKD. Trimming pared 3 bases from V and 3 bases from J, leaving 20 bases between. The CDR3 nucleotides are TGTGCCACCAGTGATCCCAACCCCCGACTAGGGAGCTACAATGAGCAGTTCTTC. Residues: CATSDPNPRLGSYNEQFF.

The CDR3: CASSQGTETSTDTQYF. CDR3 nucleotide sequence: TGCGCCAGCAGCCAGGGGACAGAGACTAGCACAGATACGCAGTATTTT. The genes are TRBV5-1 and TRBJ2-3, with 7 positions matching TRBD1. The CDR3 is 16 residues long. Trimming took 4 bases from V and 0 from J; bases not matched to a gene: 8. Germline V gene sequence: CDR1 SGHRS, CDR2 YFSETQ.

This clonotype was picked up a small number of times. The V gene is TRBV7-2, the J gene TRBJ1-5; D gene uncertain. CDR1 SGHTA and CDR2 FQGNSA come from the germline V gene. Between the trimmed V and J ends, which lost 6 bases and 0 bases, there was a span of 9 bases. The length of the CDR3 is 14 residues. As DNA, the CDR3 is TGTGCCAGCAGTTCAGCGTATAGCAATCAGCCCCAGCATTTT. Translation: CASSSAYSNQPQHF.

For the CDR3, the DNA is TGTGCCAGCAGCTCCTGGGGACAGGGGTTCCCAGAGACCCAGTACTTC. It codes for CASSSWGQGFPETQYF. The chain has TRBV7-2 and TRBJ2-5, with 10 bases matching TRBD1. Germline V lookup: CDR1 SGHTA, CDR2 FQGNSA. The CDR3 covers 16 residues. V lost 4 bases, J lost 4 bases, and 9 bases stayed unmatched.

This clonotype showed up just a few times. This chain links TRBV9 with TRBJ2-4, with D perhaps assigned TRBD1 or TRBD2 (7 bases each). Trimming took 0 bases from V and 14 from J, leaving 21 bases between them. There are 15 residues in the CDR3. Germline V gene data show CDR1 as SGDLS and CDR2 as YYNGEE. The CDR3: CASSVEDTGRGPKYF. The CDR3 DNA is TGTGCCAGCAGCGTAGAAGATACAGGGAGGGGGCCTAAGTACTTC.

V gene TRBV7-2 combines with J gene TRBJ2-1, with D hard to call. The V gene lost 3 bases and the J gene lost 0 bases, with 18 bases spanning the gap. Looked up from germline, CDR1 is SGHTA and CDR2 is FQGNSA. The CDR3 is 18 residues long. CDR3: CASSLRTPLFSSYNEQFF. CDR3 bases: TGTGCCAGCAGCTTGAGGACCCCACTATTTAGCTCCTACAATGAGCAGTTCTTC.

This chain uses TRBV3-1 with TRBJ1-3, with D uncertain. The CDR3 is 12 residues long. Germline loops: CDR1 LGHDT, CDR2 YNNKEL (reference sequence). V lost 4 bases and J 8 bases, leaving 9 bases between the germline ends. The CDR3 protein is CASSPLSDTIYF. As DNA, the CDR3 is TGTGCCAGCAGCCCCCTCTCGGACACCATATATTTT.

CDR3 nucleotides: TGCAGTGCTCGTGACAGGGTGGGTTACGAGCAGTACTTC. As protein: CSARDRVGYEQYF. This chain uses TRBV20-1 with TRBJ2-7; 7 bases are a match to TRBD1. V lost 5 bases, J lost 4 bases, and 8 bases stayed unmatched. CDR3 length: 13 residues. The germline V gene has CDR1 DFQATT and CDR2 SNEGSKA (reference sequence).

This clonotype appeared a few times. This chain links TRBV5-5 with TRBJ2-5; 10 nucleotides line up with TRBD2. This CDR3 spans 14 amino acids. The germline gives CDR1 SGHKS, CDR2 YYEKEE (reference sequence). The J segment lost 2 bases and the V segment lost 7 bases, leaving 5 bases of the junction unmatched. In DNA, the CDR3 is TGTGCCAGCTTTAGCGGGAGGCCTCAAGAGACCCAGTACTTC. Translated: CASFSGRPQETQYF.

This rearrangement joins TRBV6-1 to TRBJ2-5; D call uncertain. CDR1 and CDR2 (germline): MNHNS, SASEGT. The CDR3 has 13 amino acids. The V end lost 10 bases, the J end lost 1 base, and 13 bases lay between the germline ends. CDR3 region: CATRRALQETQYF. The DNA of the CDR3 is TGTGCCACTCGACGGGCACTCCAAGAGACCCAGTACTTC.

The chain couples TRBV7-9 to TRBJ1-5; unclear D gene. V shed 1 base and J shed 7 bases, with 8 bases lying between them. The CDR3 spans 13 residues. Germline values: CDR1 SEHNR, CDR2 FQNEAQ (reference sequence). The CDR3: CASSLGLGQPQHF. Written as DNA, the CDR3 is TGTGCCAGCAGCTTAGGGTTGGGACAGCCCCAGCATTTT.

The CDR3 DNA reads as TGTGCCAGCAGTTTCCCACTAGCGGGGGGCGACAATGAGCAGTTCTTC. It is translated as CASSFPLAGGDNEQFF. The chain combines TRBV6-5 with TRBJ2-5; 12 nucleotides match TRBD2. The J call may be incorrect, as the DNA end agrees better with TRBJ2-1. CDR3 length: 16 residues. The germline CDR1 and CDR2 sequences are MNHEY and SVGAGI.

A word on this clonotype: Given a much more abundant clone one base away, this may be a read error. The chain employs TRBV4-2 and TRBJ2-7; D is tentatively TRBD1 or TRBD2 (5 bases each). The length of the CDR3 is 14 residues. The germline gives CDR1 LGHNA, CDR2 YNFKEQ. The CDR3 loop is CASSQPQDSYEQCF. CDR3 bases: TGTGCCAGCAGCCAACCACAGGACTCCTACGAGCAGTGCTTC.

This clonotype was counted a few times. The chain uses TRBV6-5 and TRBJ2-1, with 10 bases matching TRBD1. With V trimmed by 4 bases and J by 8 bases, 5 bases remained unmatched. CDR3 length equals 14 residues. Germline V gene data show CDR1 as MNHEY and CDR2 as SVGAGI. The CDR3 nucleotides are TGTGCCAGCAGTTCGACAGGGGGCAGGGATGAGCAGTTCTTC. Translation gives CASSSTGGRDEQFF.

This clonotype turned up a few times. V usage is TRBV18 and J usage is TRBJ1-3; 12 nucleotides line up with TRBD1. Germline values: CDR1 KGHSH, CDR2 LQKENI. The CDR3 totals 19 residues. V shed 3 bases, J shed 2 bases, and the junction held 11 bases outside the gene matches. The CDR3 region has the DNA TGTGCCAGCTCACCTAGCGGGACAGGGGGCTTCACCACTGGAAACACCATATATTTT. Amino acid sequence: CASSPSGTGGFTTGNTIYF.

This clonotype was picked up one time. The DNA for the CDR3 is TGTGCCAGCAGTGGAAGATCCGGGACTAGGTCCAATGAGCAGTTCTTC. Translating it yields CASSGRSGTRSNEQFF. The rearrangement links TRBV25-1 to TRBJ2-1, with 8 bases lining up with TRBD2. Per the germline V gene, CDR1 is MGHDK and CDR2 is SYGVNS. With V trimmed by 4 bases and J by 6 bases, 11 bases remained unmatched. This CDR3 has 16 residues.

This clonotype has just a few counts. The chain has TRBV7-8 and TRBJ2-1, with D tentatively TRBD1 or TRBD2 (6 bases each). Trimming left V 1 base short and J 3 bases short, with 10 bases between. Germline-derived CDR1 and CDR2 are SGHVS and FQNEAQ. The CDR3 consists of 15 residues. The CDR3 DNA is TGTGCCAGCAGCTTAGTGAGGGGGGTCTACAATGAGCAGTTCTTC. As protein: CASSLVRGVYNEQFF.

This clonotype has a handful of counts. This chain uses TRBV5-1 with TRBJ2-3; D may correspond to TRBD1 or TRBD2 (6 bases each). Trimming left V 0 bases short and J 2 bases short, with 13 bases between. The CDR3 is made up of 16 amino acids. The V gene's germline CDR1 is SGHRS and CDR2 YFSETQ. This CDR3 reads CASSLEGGSPTDTQYF. CDR3 DNA sequence: TGCGCCAGCAGCTTGGAAGGGGGGAGCCCCACAGATACGCAGTATTTT.